A single sample gave rise to the 7 T cell receptor beta chains below, sequenced in a study of Graves' ophthalmopathy and Graves' hyperthyroidism listed by TCRdb under 2018. Sequencing relied on an Illumina HiSeq 2000. TCR beta CDR3 regions were amplified from RNA transcripts for repertoire sequencing. A first-round RT-PCR used HTBI primers with the Qiagen OneStep RT-PCR kit, followed by a second-round multiplex PCR, size selection and purification. TCRdb itself trimmed the public reads at Q25 with fastp, ran MiXCR and retained productive beta chains. A single entry per CDR3 protein holds the most common genes and DNA from its merged rows. The sample table holds around 1.1 million distinct CDR3 sequences, of which 35% to 40% were seen once. The ten largest make up 11% of the sample. The sequencing sample was made of peripheral blood or thyroid tissue (not recorded which). These receptors came from an adult man with Graves' hyperthyroidism.

The chain combines TRBV5-6 with TRBJ2-2, with TRBD1 identical over 8 bases. V trimming: 3 bases; J trimming: 4 bases; junction bases outside the gene matches: 5. The CDR3 loop spans 15 amino acids. Germline CDR1 reads SGHDT; CDR2 reads YYEEEE. The CDR3 is CASSSSQGATGELFF. CDR3 in DNA: TGTGCCAGCAGCTCCTCCCAGGGGGCCACCGGGGAGCTGTTTTTT.

This clonotype has at least ten counts. The chain joins TRBV2 to TRBJ1-1; D is perhaps TRBD1 (5 bases). The CDR3 runs 15 residues. Trimming took off 5 bases at V and 1 base at J, with 14 bases between the two ends. CDR1 and CDR2 (germline): SNHLY, FYNNEI. In DNA, the CDR3 is TGTGCCAGCAGTCCCCGCGGGGCTGGGAACACTGAAGCTTTCTTT. Amino acids: CASSPRGAGNTEAFF.

V is TRBV12-3 or TRBV12-4 and J is TRBJ1-2, with a possible D match to TRBD1 (5 bases). The CDR3 has 13 residues. Trimming stripped 0 bases from V and 7 bases from J, with 9 bases between. CDR3 sequence reads: CASSLAQGFGYTF. For the CDR3, the DNA is TGTGCCAGCAGTTTAGCGCAGGGCTTTGGCTACACCTTC.

This clonotype was seen many times. The V and J genes are TRBV5-1 and TRBJ1-1; 7 nucleotides agree with TRBD1. CDR3 length: 14 residues. J was trimmed by 4 bases and V by 6 bases; bases with no gene match: 9. The germline gives CDR1 SGHRS, CDR2 YFSETQ. CDR3 in DNA: TGCGCCAGCACTACAGGGGCGTTGGGCACTGAAGCTTTCTTT. Its protein product is CASTTGALGTEAFF.

This clonotype was counted at least ten times. The V call is TRBV5-8, the J call TRBJ1-1, with D unclear. There are 11 residues in the CDR3. From germline, CDR1 is SGHTS and CDR2 YDEGEE. The V gene lost 4 bases and the J gene lost 3 bases, with 4 bases spanning the gap. The CDR3 region is CASSLDTEAFF. In DNA form, the CDR3 reads TGTGCCAGCAGCCTGGACACTGAAGCTTTCTTT.

Concerning this clonotype itself: A read error may account for a junction end that differs from germline. The chain couples TRBV10-3 to TRBJ2-2, with D perhaps matching TRBD1 (6 bases). Germline V gene data show CDR1 as ENHRY and CDR2 as SYGVKD. The CDR3 runs to 14 residues. The CDR3 region is CVISDGGHTGELFF. The CDR3 coding sequence is TGTGTCATCAGTGATGGGGGCCACACCGGGGAGCTGTTTTTT.

This clonotype was observed a handful of times. The V gene is TRBV11-2, the J gene TRBJ1-4, with D possibly being TRBD1 (5 bases). The V end was cut by 4 bases, the J end by 2 bases, with 20 bases between. The CDR3 runs 18 residues. Looked up from germline, CDR1 is SGHAT and CDR2 is FQNNGV. The CDR3 is CASSSKTVVGMTNEKLFF. The CDR3 DNA sequence: TGTGCCAGCAGCTCGAAGACAGTTGTTGGCATGACTAATGAAAAACTGTTTTTT.